These 13 T cell receptor beta chains came from one sample sequenced in a study of identical twins. TCRdb redid the calling of the 5' RACE reads with MiXCR, one entry per CDR3 protein. The sample shows around 650,000 distinct CDR3 sequences, just over 7% of them seen only once. The same specimen was also included in a second study, on yellow fever vaccine responses in identical twins.

The sequencing sample was made of PBMCs. Receptors were obtained from a woman aged 18-29 years in good health.

This clonotype showed up just a few times. The chain recombines TRBV20-1 with TRBJ2-7, with D perhaps TRBD2 (5 bases). V lost 0 bases and J 5 bases, leaving 8 bases between the germline ends. Germline V CDR1 and CDR2: DFQATT, SNEGSKA (reference sequence). This CDR3 has 12 residues. The CDR3 DNA follows: TGCAGTGCTAGAGAATCCGGGGACGAGCAGTACTTC. This encodes CSARESGDEQYF.

This clonotype was seen ten or more times. The chain recombines TRBV28 with TRBJ2-1, with D perhaps matching TRBD1 (6 bases). The CDR3 is made up of 16 amino acids. The V and J ends lost 3 bases and 5 bases respectively, with 17 bases between them. Germline CDR1 and CDR2: MDHEN and SYDVKM. Here the CDR3 DNA reads TGTGCCAGCAGTTTCTACGGCCAGGGGATCGACAATGAGCAGTTCTTC. As protein: CASSFYGQGIDNEQFF.

This clonotype was seen at least ten times. V and J are TRBV11-2 and TRBJ2-1; D remains ambiguous. CDR1 is SGHAT and CDR2 is FQNNGV in the germline V gene. The germline V and J ends were trimmed by 6 bases and 4 bases, with 4 bases remaining between them. The CDR3 length is 11 residues. CDR3 nucleotides: TGTGCCAGCAGAGAGTACAATGAGCAGTTCTTC. This gives the protein CASREYNEQFF.

This clonotype was recorded at least ten times. The chain carries TRBV11-2 and TRBJ2-3; D gene unclear. Germline V gives CDR1 SGHAT, CDR2 FQNNGV. V was pared by 0 bases and J by 3 bases, with 7 bases between. The CDR3 contains 14 residues. Written as DNA, the CDR3 is TGTGCCAGCAGCTTAGATCCGGCAACAGATACGCAGTATTTT. Amino acids: CASSLDPATDTQYF.

The genes are TRBV5-1 and TRBJ2-7; maybe TRBD2 (5 bases). This CDR3 contains 15 residues. V gave up 0 bases and J gave up 5 bases, with 15 bases separating them. The germline CDR1 and CDR2 sequences are SGHRS and YFSETQ. CDR3 region: CASSLAGIPSHEQYF. Written as DNA, the CDR3 is TGCGCCAGCAGCTTGGCCGGGATTCCGAGCCACGAGCAGTACTTC.

This clonotype was observed a few times. V gene TRBV19 combines with J gene TRBJ1-1; D perhaps matches TRBD1 (5 bases). Germline lookup yields CDR1 LNHDA and CDR2 SQIVND (reference sequence). The CDR3 has 17 residues. V lost 5 bases and J lost 6, with 25 bases in between. CDR3 sequence reads: CASSLPGRTWVRAEAFF. The CDR3 nucleotides are TGTGCCAGTAGTCTGCCGGGACGGACCTGGGTGAGGGCTGAAGCTTTCTTT.

The rearrangement links TRBV19 to TRBJ2-1; D possibly corresponds to TRBD2 (6 bases). The germline gives CDR1 LNHDA, CDR2 SQIVND (reference sequence). V lost 6 bases, J lost 5 bases, and 14 bases lay in between. This CDR3 is built from 14 residues. The CDR3 sequence is CASRKGLADNEQFF. DNA of the CDR3: TGTGCCAGTAGAAAGGGACTGGCTGACAATGAGCAGTTCTTC.

V usage is TRBV7-9 and J usage is TRBJ2-7; TRBD1 is a possible D gene (6 bases). Germline values: CDR1 SEHNR, CDR2 FQNEAQ (reference sequence). The CDR3 sequence is 13 residues long. V lost 10 bases and J lost 0, with 13 bases in between. The CDR3 bases are TGTGCCACCTTGCACAGGGACTCCTACGAGCAGTACTTC. Protein: CATLHRDSYEQYF.

This clonotype occurred many times. The V call is TRBV3-1, the J call TRBJ1-1; 7 nucleotides match TRBD1. Germline trimming cut 6 bases from V and 1 base from J; bases unmatched to any gene: 8. Germline V lookup: CDR1 LGHDT, CDR2 YNNKEL (reference sequence). The CDR3 runs 15 residues. In DNA, the CDR3 is TGTGCCAGCAGAAAACAGGGGACGCGGAACACTGAAGCTTTCTTT. Amino acids: CASRKQGTRNTEAFF.

The V gene is TRBV9, the J gene TRBJ1-4; tentative D call: TRBD1 (5 bases). This CDR3 is built from 14 residues. CDR1 SGDLS and CDR2 YYNGEE come from the germline V gene. V was cut by 2 bases and J by 3 bases, with 8 bases left in between. The CDR3 DNA sequence: TGTGCCAGCAGCGTTCGACAGTCTAATGAAAAACTGTTTTTT. Its protein product is CASSVRQSNEKLFF.

Many counts were recorded for this clonotype. The rearrangement joins TRBV6-1 to TRBJ2-1, with D perhaps matching TRBD1 or TRBD2 (6 bases each). Trimming cost V 2 bases and J 8 bases, with 10 bases left between them. The CDR3 extends over 13 amino acids. CDR1 and CDR2 from the germline V gene are MNHNS and SASEGT. The CDR3 sequence: CASSELGGDEQFF. In DNA, the CDR3 is TGTGCCAGCAGTGAACTGGGGGGCGATGAGCAGTTCTTC.

This clonotype was seen a handful of times. This rearrangement joins TRBV5-1 to TRBJ2-1; TRBD2 agrees at 8 bases. Germline values: CDR1 SGHRS, CDR2 YFSETQ. There are 16 residues in the CDR3. The V and J ends lost 0 bases and 3 bases, in that order; junction bases with no gene match: 5. The CDR3 is CASSLERGTFYNEQFF. CDR3 nucleotide sequence: TGCGCCAGCAGCTTGGAGCGGGGGACCTTCTACAATGAGCAGTTCTTC.

The chain couples TRBV5-5 to TRBJ1-6; 10 bases are a match to TRBD1. J gave up 14 bases and V 2 bases, and 13 bases lay outside the gene matches. The CDR3 has 16 residues. Germline V CDR1 and CDR2: SGHKS, YYEKEE (reference sequence). This CDR3 is CASSLSPGQGELSLHF. The CDR3 DNA follows: TGTGCCAGCAGCTTATCGCCCGGACAGGGGGAATTATCCCTCCACTTT.